This TCR beta chain was sequenced in a study of fetal regulatory T cell absence and autoimmunity. Study at large: Exocrine pancreas autoimmunity occurred in IPEX patients lacking clinical diabetes.

Germline V lookup: CDR1 MNHEY, CDR2 SVGAGI. CDR3 length equals 14 residues. V shed 5 bases, J shed 5 bases, and the junction held 9 bases outside the gene matches. This was a survey-level run. Sequenced by immunoSEQ multiplex PCR; TCRdb stores in-frame clones only, minus some. Here the sample spans 95,000 to 100,000 clones, around 72% being singletons. This sequence joins TRBV6-5 and TRBJ2-7; 7 positions match TRBD1. This receptor was identified in a male donor with IPEX syndrome. The source material was pancreas tissue. The CDR3 region is CASSAHPGGDEQYF. In DNA form, the CDR3 reads TGTGCCAGCAGTGCGCATCCAGGGGGAGACGAGCAGTACTTC.